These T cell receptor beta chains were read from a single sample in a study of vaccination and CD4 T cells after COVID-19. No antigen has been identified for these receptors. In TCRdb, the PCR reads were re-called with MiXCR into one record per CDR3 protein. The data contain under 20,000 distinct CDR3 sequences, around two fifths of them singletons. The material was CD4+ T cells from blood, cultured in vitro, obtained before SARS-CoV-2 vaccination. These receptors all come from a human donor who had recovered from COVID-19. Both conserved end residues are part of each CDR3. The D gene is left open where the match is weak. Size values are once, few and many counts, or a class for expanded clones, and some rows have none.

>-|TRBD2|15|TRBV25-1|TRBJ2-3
TGTGCCAGCAGTGCTGGACTAGCGGGCACAGATACGCAGTATTTT
CASSAGLAGTDTQYF
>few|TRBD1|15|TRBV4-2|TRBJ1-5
TGTGCCAGCAGCCAAGCGACAGGGCGAAATCAGCCCCAGCATTTT
CASSQATGRNQPQHF
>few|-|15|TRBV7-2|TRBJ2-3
TGTGCCAGCAGCTTAGCGGGTTTAAGCACAGATACGCAGTATTTT
CASSLAGLSTDTQYF
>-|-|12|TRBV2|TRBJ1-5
TGTGCCAGCAGTGAAGAGAATCAGCCCCAGCATTTT
CASSEENQPQHF
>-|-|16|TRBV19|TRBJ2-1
TGTGCCAGTAGTATAGAAGGGGCGAATTCCTACAATGAGCAGTTCTTC
CASSIEGANSYNEQFF
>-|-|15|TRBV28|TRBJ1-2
TGTGCCAGCAGCCCGAGACTCGGGGCGATCTATGGCTACACCTTC
CASSPRLGAIYGYTF
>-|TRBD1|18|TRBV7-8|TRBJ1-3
TGTGCCAGCAGCTTAAGACCTGGGACAGGGTGGCCTGGAAACACCATATATTTT
CASSLRPGTGWPGNTIYF
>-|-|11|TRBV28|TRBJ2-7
TGTGCCAGCCGAGGGAGTTACGAGCAGTACTTC
CASRGSYEQYF
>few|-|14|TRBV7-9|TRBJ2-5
TGTGCCAGCAGCTTAGCGCTAGAATCGGAGACCCAGTACTTC
CASSLALESETQYF
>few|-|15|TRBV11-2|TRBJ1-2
TGTGCCAGCAGCTTAGATAACAGTCTAGACTATGGCTACACCTTC
CASSLDNSLDYGYTF
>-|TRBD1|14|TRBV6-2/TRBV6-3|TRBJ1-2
TGTGCCAGCAGTCCGACAGGGGGAGAGTATGGCTACACCTTC
CASSPTGGEYGYTF
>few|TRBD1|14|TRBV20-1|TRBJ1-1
TGCAGTGCCGGATTGACAGGGGGAAACACTGAAGCTTTCTTT
CSAGLTGGNTEAFF
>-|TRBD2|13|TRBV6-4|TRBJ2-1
TGTGCCAGCAGTGACCTGGGGGAGGGTGAGCAGTTCTTC
CASSDLGEGEQFF
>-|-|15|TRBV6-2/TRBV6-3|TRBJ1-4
TGTGCCAGCAGTGCCCCCCCGGGACGTCTTGAAAAACTGTTTTTT
CASSAPPGRLEKLFF
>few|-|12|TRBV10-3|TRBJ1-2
TGTGCCATCAAGGGCGGAGACTATGGCTACACCTTC
CAIKGGDYGYTF
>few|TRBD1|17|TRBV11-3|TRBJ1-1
TGTGCCAGCAGCTTAGGTACGGGACAGTCCGTAAACACTGAAGCTTTCTTT
CASSLGTGQSVNTEAFF
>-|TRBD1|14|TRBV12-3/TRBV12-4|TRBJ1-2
TGTGCCAGCACCTTACAGGGGGTTAACTATGGCTACACCTTC
CASTLQGVNYGYTF
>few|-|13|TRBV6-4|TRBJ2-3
TGTGCCAGCAGTGACAATTTCGGGGATACGCAGTATTTT
CASSDNFGDTQYF
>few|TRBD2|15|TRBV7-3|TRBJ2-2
TGTGCCAGCAGACTCGGGGGACTAAACACCGGGGAGCTGTTTTTT
CASRLGGLNTGELFF
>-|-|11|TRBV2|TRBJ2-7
TGTGCCAGCAGTGAAAACGCCGAGCAGTACTTC
CASSENAEQYF
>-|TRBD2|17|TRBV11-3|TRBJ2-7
TGTGCCAGCAGCCAGCGACTAGCGGGAGCTTTCGTCCACGAGCAGTACTTC
CASSQRLAGAFVHEQYF